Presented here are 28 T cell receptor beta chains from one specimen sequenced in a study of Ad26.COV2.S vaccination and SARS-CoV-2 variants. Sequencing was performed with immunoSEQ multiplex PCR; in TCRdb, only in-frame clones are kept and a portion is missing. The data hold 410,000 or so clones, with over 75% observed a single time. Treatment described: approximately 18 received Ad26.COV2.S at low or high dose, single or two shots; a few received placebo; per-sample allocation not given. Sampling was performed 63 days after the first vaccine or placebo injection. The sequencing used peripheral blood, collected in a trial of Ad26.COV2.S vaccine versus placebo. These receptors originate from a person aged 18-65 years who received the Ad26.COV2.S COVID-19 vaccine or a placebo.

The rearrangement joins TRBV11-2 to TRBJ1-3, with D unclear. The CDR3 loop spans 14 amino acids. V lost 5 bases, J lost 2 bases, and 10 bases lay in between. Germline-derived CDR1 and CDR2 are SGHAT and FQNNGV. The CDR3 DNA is TGTGCCAGCAGCGGATACTTGGCTGGAAACACCATATATTTT. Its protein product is CASSGYLAGNTIYF. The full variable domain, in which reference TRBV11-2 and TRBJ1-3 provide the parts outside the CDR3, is EAGVAQSPRYKIIEKRQSVAFWCNPISGHATLYWYQQILGQGPKLLIQFQNNGVVDDSQLPKDRFSAERLKGVDSTLKIQPAKLEDSAVYLCASSGYLAGNTIYFGEGSWLTVV.

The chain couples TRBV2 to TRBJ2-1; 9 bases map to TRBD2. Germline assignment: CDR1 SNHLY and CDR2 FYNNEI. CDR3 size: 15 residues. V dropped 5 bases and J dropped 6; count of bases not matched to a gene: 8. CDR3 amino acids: CASSPGTSRSNEQFF. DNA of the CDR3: TGTGCCAGCAGTCCAGGGACTAGCCGTTCCAATGAGCAGTTCTTC.

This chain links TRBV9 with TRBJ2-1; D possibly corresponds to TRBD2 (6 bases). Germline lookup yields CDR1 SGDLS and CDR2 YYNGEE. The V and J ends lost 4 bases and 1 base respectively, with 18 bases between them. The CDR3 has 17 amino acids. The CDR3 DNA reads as TGTGCCAGCAGCCCGAATCTGCGGGATGGGTCCTACAATGAGCAGTTCTTC. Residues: CASSPNLRDGSYNEQFF.

The CDR3, as DNA: TGTGCCTGGAGATCAGGGGGCGCGAACACTGAAGCTTTCTTT. Amino acid sequence: CAWRSGGANTEAFF. This rearrangement joins TRBV30 to TRBJ1-1; TRBD1 matches at 8 bases. Germline CDR1 and CDR2: GTSNPN and SVGIG (reference sequence). The CDR3 runs to 14 residues. The trim removed 3 bases at V and 1 base at J, leaving 4 bases unmatched.

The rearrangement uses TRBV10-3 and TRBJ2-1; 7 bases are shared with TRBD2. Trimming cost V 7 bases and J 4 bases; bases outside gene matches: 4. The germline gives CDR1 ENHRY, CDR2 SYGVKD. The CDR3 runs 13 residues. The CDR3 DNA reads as TGTGCCATCAAAGCGGGGTCATACAATGAGCAGTTCTTC. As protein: CAIKAGSYNEQFF.

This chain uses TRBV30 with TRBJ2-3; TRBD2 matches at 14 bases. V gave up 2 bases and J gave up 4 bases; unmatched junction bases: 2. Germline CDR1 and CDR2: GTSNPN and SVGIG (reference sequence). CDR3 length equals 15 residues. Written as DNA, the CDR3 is TGTGCCTGGAGTCCGGGACTAGCGGGAGCAGATACGCAGTATTTT. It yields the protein CAWSPGLAGADTQYF.

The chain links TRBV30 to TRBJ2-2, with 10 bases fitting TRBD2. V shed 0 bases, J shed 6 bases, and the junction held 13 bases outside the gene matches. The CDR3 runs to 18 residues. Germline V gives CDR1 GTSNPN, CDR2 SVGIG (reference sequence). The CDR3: CAWSVLSRASGRAGELFF. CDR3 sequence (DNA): TGTGCCTGGAGTGTACTCAGCCGGGCTAGCGGGAGAGCCGGGGAGCTGTTTTTT.

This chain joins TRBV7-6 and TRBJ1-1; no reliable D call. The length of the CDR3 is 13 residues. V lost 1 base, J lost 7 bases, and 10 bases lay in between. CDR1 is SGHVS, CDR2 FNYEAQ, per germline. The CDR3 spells CASSLVNSREAFF. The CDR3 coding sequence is TGTGCCAGCAGCTTAGTAAATTCTCGTGAAGCTTTCTTT.

CDR3 protein: CASSSIALKVGNEQFF. CDR3 in DNA: TGTGCCAGCAGCTCGATAGCGTTAAAGGTCGGGAATGAGCAGTTCTTC. This chain uses TRBV5-6 with TRBJ2-1; weak D call: TRBD2 (5 bases). There are 16 residues in the CDR3. The V end lost 3 bases, the J end lost 7 bases, and 20 bases lay between the germline ends. Germline-derived CDR1 and CDR2 are SGHDT and YYEEEE.

CDR3 amino acids: CASSPTSGNTGELFF. CDR3 nucleotides: TGTGCCAGCTCACCGACTAGCGGGAACACCGGGGAGCTGTTTTTT. V gene TRBV18 combines with J gene TRBJ2-2; 9 nucleotides agree with TRBD2. The CDR3 is made up of 15 amino acids. With 3 bases clipped from V and 1 base from J, the junction kept 0 bases outside the gene matches. Per the germline V gene, CDR1 is KGHSH and CDR2 is LQKENI. Together with reference TRBV18 and TRBJ2-2, the CDR3 gives the full variable domain: NAGVMQNPRHLVRRRGQEARLRCSPMKGHSHVYWYRQLPEEGLKFMVYLQKENIIDESGMPKERFSAEFPKEGPSILRIQQVVRGDSAAYFCASSPTSGNTGELFFGEGSRLTVL.

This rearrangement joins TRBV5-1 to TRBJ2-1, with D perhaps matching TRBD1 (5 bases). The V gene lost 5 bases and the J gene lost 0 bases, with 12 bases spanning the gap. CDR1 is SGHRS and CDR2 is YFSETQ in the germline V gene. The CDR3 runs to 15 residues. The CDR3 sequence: CASSQDSSSYNEQFF. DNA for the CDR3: TGCGCCAGCAGTCAAGACAGCAGCTCCTACAATGAGCAGTTCTTC. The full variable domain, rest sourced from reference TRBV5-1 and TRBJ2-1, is KAGVTQTPRYLIKTRGQQVTLSCSPISGHRSVSWYQQTPGQGLQFLFEYFSETQRNKGNFPGRFSGRQFSNSRSEMNVSTLELGDSALYLCASSQDSSSYNEQFFGPGTRLTVL.

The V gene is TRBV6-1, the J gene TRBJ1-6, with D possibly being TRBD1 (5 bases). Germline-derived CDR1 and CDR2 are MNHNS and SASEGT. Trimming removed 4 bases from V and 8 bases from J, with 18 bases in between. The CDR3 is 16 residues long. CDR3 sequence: CASSVGRGGLDSPLHF. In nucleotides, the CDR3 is TGTGCCAGCAGTGTGGGGCGCGGAGGACTAGATTCACCCCTCCACTTT.

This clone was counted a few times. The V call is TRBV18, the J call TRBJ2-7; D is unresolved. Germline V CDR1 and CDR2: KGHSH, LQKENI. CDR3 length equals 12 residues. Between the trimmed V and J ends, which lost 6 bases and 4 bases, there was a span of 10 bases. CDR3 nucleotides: TGTGCCAGCTCTCTCCAACAGTACGAGCAGTACTTC. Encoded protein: CASSLQQYEQYF.

This chain's CDR3 is CASSLLAGVTYNEQFF. Written as DNA, the CDR3 is TGTGCCAGCAGTTTACTAGCGGGAGTCACCTACAATGAGCAGTTCTTC. The chain combines TRBV28 with TRBJ2-1, with TRBD2 identical over 10 bases. Germline CDR1 is MDHEN and CDR2 is SYDVKM. This CDR3 has 16 residues. V was clipped by 2 bases and J by 2 bases; unmatched bases: 3.

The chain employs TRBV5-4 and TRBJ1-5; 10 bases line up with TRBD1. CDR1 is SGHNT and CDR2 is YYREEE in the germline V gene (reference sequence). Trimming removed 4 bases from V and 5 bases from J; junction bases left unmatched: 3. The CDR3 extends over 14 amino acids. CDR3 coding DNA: TGTGCCAGCAGCCCCGGGACAGGGGATCAGCCCCAGCATTTT. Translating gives CASSPGTGDQPQHF.

The CDR3 nucleotides read TGTGCCAGCAGTCGGGGACAGGGGACAGATACGCAGTATTTT. Its protein is CASSRGQGTDTQYF. The V gene is TRBV6-5, the J gene TRBJ2-3; 10 nucleotides match TRBD1. V lost 5 bases to trimming and J lost 3 bases; unmatched junction nucleotides: 2. The CDR3 spans 14 residues. The germline CDR1 and CDR2 sequences are MNHEY and SVGAGI.

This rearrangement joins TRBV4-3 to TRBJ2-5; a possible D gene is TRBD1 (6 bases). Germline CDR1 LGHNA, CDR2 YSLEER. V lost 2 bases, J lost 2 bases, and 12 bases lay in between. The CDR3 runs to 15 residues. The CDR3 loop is CASSQRGTFQETQYF. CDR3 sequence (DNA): TGCGCCAGCAGCCAACGTGGGACATTTCAAGAGACCCAGTACTTC.

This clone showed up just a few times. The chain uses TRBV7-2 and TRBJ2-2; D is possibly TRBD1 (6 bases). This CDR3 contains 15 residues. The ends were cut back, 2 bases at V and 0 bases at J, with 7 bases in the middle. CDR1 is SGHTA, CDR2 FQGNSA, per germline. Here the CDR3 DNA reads TGTGCCAGCAGCTTACAGGGGACGAACACCGGGGAGCTGTTTTTT. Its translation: CASSLQGTNTGELFF.

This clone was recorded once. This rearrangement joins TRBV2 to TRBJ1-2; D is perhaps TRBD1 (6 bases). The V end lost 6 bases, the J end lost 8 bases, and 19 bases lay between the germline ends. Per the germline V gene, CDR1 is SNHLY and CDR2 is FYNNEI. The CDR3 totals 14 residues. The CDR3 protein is CASRDLGGRGGYTF. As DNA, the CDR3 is TGTGCCAGCAGGGACCTAGGGGGAAGGGGCGGCTACACCTTC.

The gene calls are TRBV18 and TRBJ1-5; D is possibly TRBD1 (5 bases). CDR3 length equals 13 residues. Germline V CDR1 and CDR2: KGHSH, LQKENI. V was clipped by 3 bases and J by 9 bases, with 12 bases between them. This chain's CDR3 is CASSPKEGMPQHF. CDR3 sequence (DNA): TGTGCCAGCTCACCGAAGGAGGGGATGCCCCAGCATTTT.

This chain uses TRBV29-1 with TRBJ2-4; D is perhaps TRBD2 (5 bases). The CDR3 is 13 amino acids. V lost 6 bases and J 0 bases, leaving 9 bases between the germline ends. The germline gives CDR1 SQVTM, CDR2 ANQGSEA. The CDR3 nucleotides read TGCAGCGTAGGAGGCAGAGCCAAAAACATTCAGTACTTC. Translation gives CSVGGRAKNIQYF. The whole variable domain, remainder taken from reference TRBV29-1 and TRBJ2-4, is SAVISQKPSRDICQRGTSLTIQCQVDSQVTMMFWYRQQPGQSLTLIATANQGSEATYESGFVIDKFPISRPNLTFSTLTVSNMSPEDSSIYLCSVGGRAKNIQYFGAGTRLSVL.

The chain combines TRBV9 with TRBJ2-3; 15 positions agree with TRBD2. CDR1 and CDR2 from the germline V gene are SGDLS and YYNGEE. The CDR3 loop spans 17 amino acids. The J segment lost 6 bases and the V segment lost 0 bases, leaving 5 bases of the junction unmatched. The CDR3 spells CASSVEGLAGGRDTQYF. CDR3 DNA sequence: TGTGCCAGCAGCGTAGAGGGACTAGCGGGGGGAAGGGATACGCAGTATTTT. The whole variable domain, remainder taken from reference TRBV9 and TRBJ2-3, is DSGVTQTPKHLITATGQRVTLRCSPRSGDLSVYWYQQSLDQGLQFLIQYYNGEERAKGNILERFSAQQFPDLHSELNLSSLELGDSALYFCASSVEGLAGGRDTQYFGPGTRLTVL.

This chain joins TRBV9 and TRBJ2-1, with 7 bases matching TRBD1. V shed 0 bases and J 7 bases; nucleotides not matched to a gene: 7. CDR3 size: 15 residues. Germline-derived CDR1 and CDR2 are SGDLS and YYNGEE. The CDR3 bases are TGTGCCAGCAGCGTAGCGGGACAGAGTACAAATGAGCAGTTCTTC. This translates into CASSVAGQSTNEQFF. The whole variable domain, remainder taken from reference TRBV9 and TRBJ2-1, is DSGVTQTPKHLITATGQRVTLRCSPRSGDLSVYWYQQSLDQGLQFLIQYYNGEERAKGNILERFSAQQFPDLHSELNLSSLELGDSALYFCASSVAGQSTNEQFFGPGTRLTVL.

CDR3 sequence reads: CASVGDLQETQYF. DNA for the CDR3: TGTGCCAGCGTTGGGGACCTTCAAGAGACCCAGTACTTC. The chain combines TRBV6-5 with TRBJ2-5; possibly TRBD1 or TRBD2 for D (5 bases each). The CDR3 loop spans 13 amino acids. Per germline, CDR1 MNHEY and CDR2 SVGAGI. Trimming left V 8 bases short and J 2 bases short, with 12 bases between.

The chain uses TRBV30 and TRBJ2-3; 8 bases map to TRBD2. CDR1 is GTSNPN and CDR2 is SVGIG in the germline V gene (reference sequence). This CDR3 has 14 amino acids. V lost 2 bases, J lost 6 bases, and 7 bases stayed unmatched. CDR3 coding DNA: TGTGCCTGGAGTAGGAGCGGGAGATTGGATACGCAGTATTTT. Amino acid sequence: CAWSRSGRLDTQYF. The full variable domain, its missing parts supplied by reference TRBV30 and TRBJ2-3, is SQTIHQWPATLVQPVGSPLSLECTVEGTSNPNLYWYRQAAGRGLQLLFYSVGIGQISSEVPQNLSASRPQDRQFILSSKKLLLSDSGFYLCAWSRSGRLDTQYFGPGTRLTVL.

Written as DNA, the CDR3 is TGTGCCAGCAGCCTAAGGGACATTTCGGGCACTGAAGCTTTCTTT. Amino acids: CASSLRDISGTEAFF. This sequence joins TRBV7-8 and TRBJ1-1; D may be TRBD1 (6 bases). Germline CDR1 and CDR2: SGHVS and FQNEAQ. The V end was cut by 5 bases, the J end by 4 bases, with 17 bases between. This CDR3 has 15 residues.

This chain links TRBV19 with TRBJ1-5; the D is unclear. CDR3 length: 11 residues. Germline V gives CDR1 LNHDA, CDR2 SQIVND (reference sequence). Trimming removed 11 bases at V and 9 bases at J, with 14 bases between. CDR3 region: CAAGRDGPQHF. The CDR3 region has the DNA TGTGCCGCGGGGAGGGATGGGCCCCAGCATTTT.

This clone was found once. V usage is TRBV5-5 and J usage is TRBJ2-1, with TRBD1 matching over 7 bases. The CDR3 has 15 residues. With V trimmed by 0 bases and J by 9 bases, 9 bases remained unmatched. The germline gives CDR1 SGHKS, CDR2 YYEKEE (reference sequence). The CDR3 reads CASSLEGTASSEQFF. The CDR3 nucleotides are TGTGCCAGCAGCTTGGAAGGGACAGCGTCCAGTGAGCAGTTCTTC.